The 21 T cell receptor beta chains presented below share a single source sample, sequenced in a study of cytomegalovirus exposure and HLA in healthy donors. PCR employed 60 Vbeta and 13 Jbeta primers. Sequencing was performed with immunoSEQ multiplex PCR; in TCRdb, only in-frame clones are kept and a portion is missing. This sample has a few hundred thousand clones, with around 90% found just once. The source material was PBMCs. These receptors all stem from a girl aged 2-9 years in good health and CMV-seronegative.

The rearrangement links TRBV11-2 to TRBJ2-7; D may be TRBD1 (6 bases). V was trimmed by 2 bases and J by 3 bases, leaving 14 bases between them. The V gene's germline CDR1 is SGHAT and CDR2 FQNNGV. The CDR3 consists of 15 residues. CDR3 in DNA: TGTGCCAGCAGCTTACTCTTCGAACAGGGCTACGAGCAGTACTTC. This gives the protein CASSLLFEQGYEQYF.

The genes are TRBV29-1 and TRBJ2-7, with TRBD1 matching 9 bases. V shed 3 bases and J 6 bases; nucleotides not matched to a gene: 3. Germline CDR1 and CDR2: SQVTM and ANQGSEA. The CDR3 has 12 amino acids. The CDR3 nucleotides read TGCAGCGTTGATGGGACAGGGCGCGAGCAGTACTTC. This codes for CSVDGTGREQYF.

The rearrangement links TRBV28 to TRBJ2-2; TRBD2 might be the D (6 bases). The CDR3 covers 13 residues. Germline V gene sequence: CDR1 MDHEN, CDR2 SYDVKM. V lost 6 bases to trimming and J lost 3 bases, with 8 bases between them. CDR3 DNA: TGTGCCAGCAGAACTAGCTACACCGGGGAGCTGTTTTTT. This translates into CASRTSYTGELFF.

This clone was detected a few times. V usage is TRBV19 and J usage is TRBJ2-7; 9 nucleotides align to TRBD2. V shed 2 bases, J shed 2 bases, and the junction held 4 bases outside the gene matches. This CDR3 has 15 amino acids. CDR1 is LNHDA, CDR2 SQIVND, per germline (reference sequence). The CDR3 here is CASSILAGGPYEQYF. The CDR3 nucleotides read TGTGCCAGTAGTATACTCGCGGGAGGGCCCTACGAGCAGTACTTC.

The V call is TRBV7-9, the J call TRBJ1-1; the match to TRBD1 covers 10 bases. The CDR3 sequence is 14 residues long. Germline lookup yields CDR1 SEHNR and CDR2 FQNEAQ (reference sequence). Unmatched junction bases numbered 4, after V lost 5 bases and J lost 4 bases. CDR3 amino acids: CASSTTGGFTEAFF. In DNA form, the CDR3 reads TGTGCCAGCAGCACGACAGGGGGCTTCACTGAAGCTTTCTTT.

This chain connects TRBV6-5 to TRBJ2-5; D is uncertain. Judging by the DNA end, TRBJ2-7 fits better; the J call may be wrong. CDR3 length: 14 residues. CDR1 is MNHEY and CDR2 is SVGAGI in the germline V gene. In nucleotides, the CDR3 is TGTGCCAGCAGTTACCTTAGGTCCGGGTACGAGCAGTACTTC. It codes for CASSYLRSGYEQYF.

This clone was recorded only once. V gene TRBV9 combines with J gene TRBJ1-2; D is unresolved. V was pared by 0 bases and J by 6 bases, with 12 bases between. This CDR3 region has 14 residues. Germline V gene lookup returns CDR1 SGDLS and CDR2 YYNGEE. CDR3 bases: TGTGCCAGCAGCGTAGATAGTCAGGTGCATGGCTACACCTTC. It codes for CASSVDSQVHGYTF.

The chain recombines TRBV7-2 with TRBJ2-5, with 8 bases aligning to TRBD2. Germline assignment: CDR1 SGHTA and CDR2 FQGNSA. Trimming cost V 4 bases and J 6 bases; bases outside gene matches: 13. This CDR3 is 16 amino acids long. CDR3: CASSSGLAWRIKTQYF. The CDR3 nucleotides are TGTGCCAGCAGCTCCGGACTAGCCTGGAGGATCAAGACCCAGTACTTC.

The rearrangement links TRBV6-1 to TRBJ2-7, with D perhaps TRBD1 (6 bases). Germline CDR1 and CDR2: MNHNS and SASEGT. V lost 2 bases and J lost 4, with 15 bases in between. This CDR3 spans 15 amino acids. This CDR3 reads CASSERTEGSYEQYF. Written as DNA, the CDR3 is TGTGCCAGCAGTGAACGGACAGAGGGTAGTTACGAGCAGTACTTC.

The chain couples TRBV29-1 to TRBJ2-3; D might be TRBD2 (5 bases). The CDR3 contains 12 residues. Germline assignment: CDR1 SQVTM and CDR2 ANQGSEA. The V end was cut by 4 bases, the J end by 6 bases, with 11 bases between. The CDR3 nucleotides read TGCAGCGTTGTTAGGGTAGCGGATACGCAGTATTTT. This encodes CSVVRVADTQYF.

The rearrangement joins TRBV27 to TRBJ1-6; perhaps TRBD1 as D (5 bases). CDR1 MNHEY and CDR2 SMNVEV come from the germline V gene (reference sequence). V lost 4 bases to trimming and J lost 0 bases, with 7 bases between them. This CDR3 has 15 residues. Here the CDR3 DNA reads TGTGCCAGCAGTTCGGGGGGCTCCTATAATTCACCCCTCCACTTT. This gives the protein CASSSGGSYNSPLHF.

The rearrangement links TRBV9 to TRBJ2-1; 7 nucleotides agree with TRBD1. The germline gives CDR1 SGDLS, CDR2 YYNGEE. Trimming took 3 bases from V and 2 from J; bases not matched to a gene: 2. This CDR3 has 14 residues. This CDR3 is CASSAGTAYNEQFF. The CDR3 DNA is TGTGCCAGCAGCGCCGGGACAGCCTACAATGAGCAGTTCTTC.

This clone appeared once. The chain uses TRBV11-3 and TRBJ1-5; D is unresolved. Trimming left V 4 bases short and J 6 bases short, with 10 bases between. Germline V gene data show CDR1 as SGHNT and CDR2 as YENEEA. This CDR3 has 13 amino acids. In DNA form, the CDR3 reads TGTGCCAGCAGCTGGCTCCTTGGTCAGCCCCAGCATTTT. This encodes CASSWLLGQPQHF.

The V gene is TRBV7-3, the J gene TRBJ1-2; tentative D call: TRBD1 (5 bases). V lost 5 bases to trimming and J lost 2 bases, with 15 bases between them. The CDR3 extends over 15 amino acids. The germline CDR1 and CDR2 sequences are SGHTA and FQGTGA. The CDR3 DNA reads as TGTGCCAGCAGCCTACCACGGACATTAAACTATGGCTACACCTTC. Its protein is CASSLPRTLNYGYTF. The whole variable domain, remainder taken from reference TRBV7-3 and TRBJ1-2, is GAGVSQTPSNKVTEKGKYVELRCDPISGHTALYWYRQSLGQGPEFLIYFQGTGAADDSGLPNDRFFAVRPEGSVSTLKIQRTERGDSAVYLCASSLPRTLNYGYTFGSGTRLTVV.

The V and J genes are TRBV5-1 and TRBJ2-7, with 13 bases aligning to TRBD2. The CDR3 sequence is 16 residues long. CDR1 SGHRS and CDR2 YFSETQ come from the germline V gene. The trim removed 4 bases at V and 1 base at J, leaving 5 bases unmatched. The CDR3 DNA follows: TGCGCCAGCAGCGCCACGACTAGCGGGAGGTCCTACGAGCAGTACTTC. It specifies CASSATTSGRSYEQYF.

The chain has TRBV9 and TRBJ1-6, with TRBD1 matching 10 bases. CDR1 is SGDLS and CDR2 is YYNGEE in the germline V gene. With V trimmed by 0 bases and J by 5 bases, 2 bases remained unmatched. CDR3 length: 16 amino acids. CDR3 residues: CASSVAGTGDNSPLHF. DNA of the CDR3: TGTGCCAGCAGCGTAGCTGGGACAGGGGATAATTCACCCCTCCACTTT.

The chain uses TRBV10-3 and TRBJ2-7; D perhaps matches TRBD1 (6 bases). Germline V gene lookup returns CDR1 ENHRY and CDR2 SYGVKD. The CDR3 is made up of 13 amino acids. V shed 3 bases and J shed 2 bases, with 8 bases lying between them. Here the CDR3 reads CAISEGTTYEQYF. The CDR3, as DNA: TGTGCCATCAGTGAAGGGACAACCTACGAGCAGTACTTC.

V and J are TRBV29-1 and TRBJ2-2, with 10 bases aligning to TRBD1. With 8 bases clipped from V and 4 bases from J, the junction kept 10 bases outside the gene matches. The CDR3 runs 15 residues. Germline V CDR1 and CDR2: SQVTM, ANQGSEA. CDR3 residues: CSFYRDRGPTGELFF. For the CDR3, the DNA is TGCAGCTTCTACCGGGACAGGGGACCCACCGGGGAGCTGTTTTTT.

The V and J genes are TRBV11-2 and TRBJ2-7; 13 nucleotides line up with TRBD2. The CDR3 length is 15 residues. Germline lookup yields CDR1 SGHAT and CDR2 FQNNGV. J was trimmed by 6 bases and V by 5 bases; bases with no gene match: 7. The CDR3 region has the DNA TGTGCCAGCAGCACTGGACTAGCGGGAGCTTTCGAGCAGTACTTC. Its protein product is CASSTGLAGAFEQYF.

In this sample, this clone turned up a few times. This chain's CDR3 is CASSPTTANPNYGYTF. The CDR3 region has the DNA TGTGCCAGCAGCCCTACGACAGCGAACCCTAACTATGGCTACACCTTC. This chain joins TRBV7-2 and TRBJ1-2; possibly TRBD1 for D (5 bases). V lost 5 bases and J lost 0, with 16 bases in between. This CDR3 is 16 amino acids long. CDR1 and CDR2 from the germline V gene are SGHTA and FQGNSA.

The chain is built from TRBV6-5 and TRBJ2-1; 10 bases match TRBD1. The CDR3 is made up of 15 amino acids. Germline CDR1 reads MNHEY; CDR2 reads SVGAGI. Losses at the gene ends were 5 bases for V and 5 bases for J; bases not matched to a gene: 6. CDR3 coding DNA: TGTGCCAGCAGTCTAAGGGACAGGGGAAACAATGAGCAGTTCTTC. It is translated as CASSLRDRGNNEQFF.